The clone carrying this T cell receptor beta chain was detected a few times. Its antigen is currently unknown. These data belong to a study of CD8+CD57+ T cells in acquired aplastic anemia. Whole-study context: Across the sorted CD4+ and CD8+ cells, DNA amounts averaged roughly 3 ug.

TCR beta VDJ combinations and CDR3 sequences were profiled from genomic DNA. One entry per CDR3 protein results from TCRdb running MiXCR on the reads. This table has about 120,000 distinct CDR3 sequences, 55% to 60% appearing once. Looked up from germline, CDR1 is SEHNR and CDR2 is FQNEAQ (reference sequence). The CDR3 is 14 residues long. V lost 4 bases and J lost 5, with 14 bases in between. General study points: Between patients and controls, CD8+ Simpson's diversity did not vary significantly. Patients and controls shared some 30 CD8+ CDR3 sequences.

Selection for sequencing was limited to patients who had shown CD8+CD57+ cell expansion by flow cytometry. There was no therapy given to any patient before the blood sampling took place. Sequencing was performed on sorted CD4+, CD8+, or CD8+CD57+ T cells (not recorded which) from PBMCs. This clonotype was obtained from a human donor with aplastic anemia. The gene calls are TRBV7-9 and TRBJ2-5, with D perhaps matching TRBD2 (7 bases). For the CDR3, the DNA is TGTGCCAGCAGCTCGACGGGGGGCCGGGAGACCCAGTACTTC. Translating gives CASSSTGGRETQYF.